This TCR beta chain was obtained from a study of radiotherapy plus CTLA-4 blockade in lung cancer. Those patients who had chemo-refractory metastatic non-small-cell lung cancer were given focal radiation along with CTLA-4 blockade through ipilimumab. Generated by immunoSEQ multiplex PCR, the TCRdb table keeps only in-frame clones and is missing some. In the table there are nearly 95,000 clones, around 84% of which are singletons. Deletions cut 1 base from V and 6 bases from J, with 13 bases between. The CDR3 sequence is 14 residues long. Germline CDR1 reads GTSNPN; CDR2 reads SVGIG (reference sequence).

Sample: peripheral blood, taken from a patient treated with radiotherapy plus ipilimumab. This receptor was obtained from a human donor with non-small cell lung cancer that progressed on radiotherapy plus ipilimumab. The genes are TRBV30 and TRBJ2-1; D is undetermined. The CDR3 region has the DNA TGTGCCTGGAGTGACACCAGTCTAGGCAATGAGCAGTTCTTC. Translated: CAWSDTSLGNEQFF.